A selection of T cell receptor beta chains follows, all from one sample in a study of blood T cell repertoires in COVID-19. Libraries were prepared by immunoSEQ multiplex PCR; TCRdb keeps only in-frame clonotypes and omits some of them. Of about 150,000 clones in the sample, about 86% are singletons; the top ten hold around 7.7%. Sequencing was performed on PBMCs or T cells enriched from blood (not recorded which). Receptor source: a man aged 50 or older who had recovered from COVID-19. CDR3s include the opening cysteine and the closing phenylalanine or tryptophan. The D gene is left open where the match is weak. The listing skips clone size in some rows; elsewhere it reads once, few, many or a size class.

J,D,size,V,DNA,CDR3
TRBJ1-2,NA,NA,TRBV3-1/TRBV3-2,TGTGCCAGCAGCCAAGCTCAGGGGTATGGCTACACCTTC,CASSQAQGYGYTF
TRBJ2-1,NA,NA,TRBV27,TGTGCCAGCAGTACTCGGGATTGGGCCAATGAGCAGTTCTTC,CASSTRDWANEQFF
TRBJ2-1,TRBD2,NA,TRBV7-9,TGTGCCAGCAGCTTAGTGGCTAGCGGGGGGGCTTTCTACAATGAGCAGTTCTTC,CASSLVASGGAFYNEQFF
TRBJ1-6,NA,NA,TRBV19,TGTGCCAGTAGTATCAGTAGTGGAGGCTTGGGGTCCTATAATTCACCCCTCCACTTT,CASSISSGGLGSYNSPLHF
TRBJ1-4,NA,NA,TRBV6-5,TGTGCCACCTCACCTGTGGGGGGGGCAGGTGAAAAACTGTTTTTT,CATSPVGGAGEKLFF
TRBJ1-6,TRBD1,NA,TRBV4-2,TGTGCCAGCAGGACAGGGGATATGAATTCACCCCTCCACTTT,CASRTGDMNSPLHF
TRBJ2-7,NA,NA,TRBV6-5,TGTGCCAGCAGTTACCCTCGGGTCGCCCGAGGCAACGAGCAGTACTTC,CASSYPRVARGNEQYF
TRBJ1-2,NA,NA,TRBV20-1,TGCAGTGCTAGTGAGGAGGGGCGATACGGCTACACCTTC,CSASEEGRYGYTF
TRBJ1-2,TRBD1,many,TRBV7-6,TGTGCCAGCAGCTCCCGACAGGGCGGTGGCTACACCTTC,CASSSRQGGGYTF
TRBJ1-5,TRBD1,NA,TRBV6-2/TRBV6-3,TGTGCCAGCAGTTACTCAGGGGGCAATAATCAGCCCCAGCATTTT,CASSYSGGNNQPQHF
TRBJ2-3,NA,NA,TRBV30,TGTGCCTGGAGCCCCGGGACAGATACGCAGTATTTT,CAWSPGTDTQYF
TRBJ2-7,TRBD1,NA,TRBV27,TGTGCCAGCAGTTTAGTTCCGGGACAGGTTTCTCGCGAGCAGTACTTC,CASSLVPGQVSREQYF
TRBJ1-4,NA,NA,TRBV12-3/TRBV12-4,TGTGCCAGCAAAGGCAGGGGTGAAAAACTGTTTTTT,CASKGRGEKLFF
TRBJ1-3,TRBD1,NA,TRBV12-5,TGTGCTAGTGGCACCTGGACAGGTACCTCTGGAAACACCATATATTTT,CASGTWTGTSGNTIYF
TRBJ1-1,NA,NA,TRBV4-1,TGCGCCAGCAGCCAAGAACCGCCCGAGGGTATTCCCAGTGAAGCTTTCTTT,CASSQEPPEGIPSEAFF
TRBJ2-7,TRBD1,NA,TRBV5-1,TGCGCCAGCAGCTTGGGGGACAGCTCCTACGAGCAGTACTTC,CASSLGDSSYEQYF
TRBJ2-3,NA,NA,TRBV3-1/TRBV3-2,TGTGCCAGCAGCCCCGGAGATACGCAGTATTTT,CASSPGDTQYF
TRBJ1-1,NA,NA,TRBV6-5,TGTGCCAGCAGCGCCCAAAAGACTGGGAGCACTGAAGCTTTCTTT,CASSAQKTGSTEAFF
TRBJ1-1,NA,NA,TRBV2,TGTGCCAGCAGTTCGCAGGGTAACACTGAAGCTTTCTTT,CASSSQGNTEAFF
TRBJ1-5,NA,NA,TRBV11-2,TGTGCCAGCAGCCCAGAGCGGAATCAGCCCCAGCATTTT,CASSPERNQPQHF
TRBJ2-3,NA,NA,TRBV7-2,TGTGCCAGCAGCTTAGCAGGACACTTCACAGATACGCAGTATTTT,CASSLAGHFTDTQYF
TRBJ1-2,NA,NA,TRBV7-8,TGTGCCAGCACATCAGGAACCTATGGCTACACCTTC,CASTSGTYGYTF
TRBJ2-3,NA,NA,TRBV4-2,TGTGCCAGCAGCCAAAGGGGTAGCAGTACAGATACGCAGTATTTT,CASSQRGSSTDTQYF
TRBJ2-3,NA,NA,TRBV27,TGTGCCAGCAGCCGATACAGGACAGATACGCAGTATTTT,CASSRYRTDTQYF
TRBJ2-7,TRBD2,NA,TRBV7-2,TGTGCCAGCAGCTTAGTGGGACTAGCGGGGAGACGAACCTCCTACGAGCAGTACTTC,CASSLVGLAGRRTSYEQYF
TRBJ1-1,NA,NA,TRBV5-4,TGTGCCAGCAGCTTGGTAGCTGGGGGCAGTGACACTGAAGCTTTCTTT,CASSLVAGGSDTEAFF
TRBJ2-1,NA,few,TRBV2,TGTGCCAGCAGCCCGGTAGCGGTAAACAATGAGCAGTTCTTC,CASSPVAVNNEQFF
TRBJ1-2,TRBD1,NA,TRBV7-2,TGTGCCAGCAGCAAGGACAGGGGTGCTGGCTACACCTTC,CASSKDRGAGYTF
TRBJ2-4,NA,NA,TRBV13,TGTGCCAGCAGCCCCTTGACAGAATCGGCCAAAAACATTCAGTACTTC,CASSPLTESAKNIQYF
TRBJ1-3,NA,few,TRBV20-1,TGCAGTGCTAGTGGCGCTATCGGAAACACCATATATTTT,CSASGAIGNTIYF
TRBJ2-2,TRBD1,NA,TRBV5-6,TGTGCCAGCAGCTTACCGGGACAGAGCACCGGGGAGCTGTTTTTT,CASSLPGQSTGELFF
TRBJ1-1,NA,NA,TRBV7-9,TGTGCCAGCAGTCCCGGGTCGGGAGCTTTCTTT,CASSPGSGAFF
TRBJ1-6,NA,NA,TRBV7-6,TGTGCCAGCAGCGGACGACAGTATAATTCACCCCTCCACTTT,CASSGRQYNSPLHF
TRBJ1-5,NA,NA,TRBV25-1,TGTGCCAGCAGTGAATCAGGGTCAGGTCAGCCCCAGCATTTT,CASSESGSGQPQHF
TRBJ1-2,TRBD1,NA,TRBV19,TGTGCCAGTAGTATTTTGGGACAGGGTAGCTACACCTTC,CASSILGQGSYTF
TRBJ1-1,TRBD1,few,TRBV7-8,TGTGCCAGCAGCACAACCGGACAGGGCAGAACTGAAGCTTTCTTT,CASSTTGQGRTEAFF
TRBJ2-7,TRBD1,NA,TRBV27,TGTGCCAGCAGTTTGAGGGGGCAGGGGGAGCAGTACTTC,CASSLRGQGEQYF
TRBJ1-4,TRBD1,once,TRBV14,TGTGCCAGCAGCCAAGAAGTGCGACAGGGACTGTTTTTT,CASSQEVRQGLFF
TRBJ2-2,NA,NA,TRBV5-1,TGCGCCAGCAGCTTCAGAAGTTACACGAACACCGGGGAGCTGTTTTTT,CASSFRSYTNTGELFF
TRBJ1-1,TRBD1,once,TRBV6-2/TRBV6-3,TGTGCCAGCAGGTACAGGGGTGGGACTGAAGCTTTCTTT,CASRYRGGTEAFF
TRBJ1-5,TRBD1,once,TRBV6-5,TGTGCCAGCAGTCAGGGGGCAAGTCAGCCCCAGCATTTT,CASSQGASQPQHF
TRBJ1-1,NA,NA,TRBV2,TGTGCCAGCAGTGAAGGGATGGGCAACACTGAAGCTTTCTTT,CASSEGMGNTEAFF
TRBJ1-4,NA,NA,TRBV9,TGTGCCAGCAGCTATGGGGGCGCAGGTGAAAAACTGTTTTTT,CASSYGGAGEKLFF
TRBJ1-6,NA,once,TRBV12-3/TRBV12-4,TGTGCCAGCAGTCCAGACAGAAATTCACCCCTCCACTTT,CASSPDRNSPLHF
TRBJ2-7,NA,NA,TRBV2,TGTGCCAGCAGTGAATCTACAGCCAGGACCTACGAGCAGTACTTC,CASSESTARTYEQYF
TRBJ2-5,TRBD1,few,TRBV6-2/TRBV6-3,TGTGCCAGCAGTCGGACAGGGCAAGAGACCCAGTACTTC,CASSRTGQETQYF